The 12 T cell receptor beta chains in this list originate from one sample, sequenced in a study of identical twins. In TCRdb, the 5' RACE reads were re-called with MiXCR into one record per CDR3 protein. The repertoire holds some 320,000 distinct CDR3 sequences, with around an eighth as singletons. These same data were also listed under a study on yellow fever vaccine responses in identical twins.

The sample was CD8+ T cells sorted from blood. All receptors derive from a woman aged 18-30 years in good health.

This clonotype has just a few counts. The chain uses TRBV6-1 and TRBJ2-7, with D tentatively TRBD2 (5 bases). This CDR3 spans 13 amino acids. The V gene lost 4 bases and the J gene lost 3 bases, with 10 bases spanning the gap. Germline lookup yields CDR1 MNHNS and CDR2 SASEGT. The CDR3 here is CASSGGLNYEQYV. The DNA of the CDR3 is TGTGCCAGCAGTGGCGGACTGAACTACGAGCAGTACGTC.

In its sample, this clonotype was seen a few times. As DNA, the CDR3 is TGTGCCAGCAGTGATCCCGTGGGGCGGGGGGCTTACAATGAGCAGTTCTTC. Amino acids: CASSDPVGRGAYNEQFF. This sequence joins TRBV2 and TRBJ2-1, with TRBD2 matching 8 bases. V lost 3 bases and J lost 4; bases outside the gene matches: 11. The CDR3 contains 17 residues. Germline V gives CDR1 SNHLY, CDR2 FYNNEI.

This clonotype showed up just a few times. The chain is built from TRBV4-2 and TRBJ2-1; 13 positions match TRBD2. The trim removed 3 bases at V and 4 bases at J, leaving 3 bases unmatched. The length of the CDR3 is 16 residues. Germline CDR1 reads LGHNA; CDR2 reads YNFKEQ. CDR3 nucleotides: TGTGCCAGCAGCCAGGGGACTAGCGGGATGTACAATGAGCAGTTCTTC. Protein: CASSQGTSGMYNEQFF.

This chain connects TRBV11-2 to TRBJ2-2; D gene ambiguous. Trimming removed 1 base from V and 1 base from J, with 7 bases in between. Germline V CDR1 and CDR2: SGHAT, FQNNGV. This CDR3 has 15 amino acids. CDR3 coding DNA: TGTGCCAGCAGCTTAGGGTTCGGGAACACCGGGGAGCTGTTTTTT. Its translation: CASSLGFGNTGELFF.

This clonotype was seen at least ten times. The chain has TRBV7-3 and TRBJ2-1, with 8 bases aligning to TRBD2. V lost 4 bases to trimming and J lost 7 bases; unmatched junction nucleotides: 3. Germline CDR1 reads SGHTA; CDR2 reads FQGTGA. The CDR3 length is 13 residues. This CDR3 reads CASSWTSSNEQFF. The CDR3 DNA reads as TGTGCCAGCAGCTGGACTAGCTCGAATGAGCAGTTCTTC.

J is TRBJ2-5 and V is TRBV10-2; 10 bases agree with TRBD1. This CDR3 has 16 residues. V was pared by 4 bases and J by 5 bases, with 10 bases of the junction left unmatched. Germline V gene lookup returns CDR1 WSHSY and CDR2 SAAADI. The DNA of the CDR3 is TGCGCCAGCAGTGGGGACAGGGGTCGATGGGGGGAGACCCAGTACTTC. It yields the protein CASSGDRGRWGETQYF.

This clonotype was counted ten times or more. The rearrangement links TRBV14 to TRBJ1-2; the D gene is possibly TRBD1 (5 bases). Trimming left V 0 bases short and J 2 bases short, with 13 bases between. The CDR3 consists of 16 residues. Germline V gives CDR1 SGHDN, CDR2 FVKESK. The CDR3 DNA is TGTGCCAGCAGCCAAGATAGGGGCAGGCCAAACTATGGCTACACCTTC. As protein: CASSQDRGRPNYGYTF.

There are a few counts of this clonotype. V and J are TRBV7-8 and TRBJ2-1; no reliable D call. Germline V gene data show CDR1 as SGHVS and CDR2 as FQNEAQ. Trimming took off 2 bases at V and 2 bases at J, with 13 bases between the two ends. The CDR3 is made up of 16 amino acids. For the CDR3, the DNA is TGTGCCAGCAGCTTACTCGGCGAGTTCCCCTACAATGAGCAGTTCTTC. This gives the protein CASSLLGEFPYNEQFF.

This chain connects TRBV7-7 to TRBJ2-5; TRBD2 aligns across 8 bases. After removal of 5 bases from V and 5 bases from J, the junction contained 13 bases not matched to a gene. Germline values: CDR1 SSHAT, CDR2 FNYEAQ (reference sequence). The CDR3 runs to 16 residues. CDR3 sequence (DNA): TGTGCCAGCAGCCAAGGCGTTCGGGAGGGTTGGGAGACCCAGTACTTC. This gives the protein CASSQGVREGWETQYF.

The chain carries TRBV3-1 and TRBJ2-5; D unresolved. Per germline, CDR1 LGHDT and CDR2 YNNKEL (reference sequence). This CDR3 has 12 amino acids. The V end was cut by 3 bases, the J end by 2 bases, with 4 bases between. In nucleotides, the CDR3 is TGTGCCAGCAGCCAGGTTCAAGAGACCCAGTACTTC. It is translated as CASSQVQETQYF.

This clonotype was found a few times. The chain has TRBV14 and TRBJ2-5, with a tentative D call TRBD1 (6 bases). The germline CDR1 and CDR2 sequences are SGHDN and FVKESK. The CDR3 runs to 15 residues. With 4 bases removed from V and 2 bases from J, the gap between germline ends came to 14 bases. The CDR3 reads CASSPFRQEQETQYF. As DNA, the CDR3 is TGTGCCAGCAGCCCTTTCAGACAGGAACAAGAGACCCAGTACTTC.

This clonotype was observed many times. The CDR3 coding sequence is TGTGCCAGCAGTAAACTAGCGGGAGATTACAATGAGCAGTTCTTC. Protein sequence: CASSKLAGDYNEQFF. V usage is TRBV6-1 and J usage is TRBJ2-1; 11 bases map to TRBD2. The CDR3 sequence is 15 residues long. Germline V lookup: CDR1 MNHNS, CDR2 SASEGT. Trimming cost V 5 bases and J 4 bases; bases outside gene matches: 4.